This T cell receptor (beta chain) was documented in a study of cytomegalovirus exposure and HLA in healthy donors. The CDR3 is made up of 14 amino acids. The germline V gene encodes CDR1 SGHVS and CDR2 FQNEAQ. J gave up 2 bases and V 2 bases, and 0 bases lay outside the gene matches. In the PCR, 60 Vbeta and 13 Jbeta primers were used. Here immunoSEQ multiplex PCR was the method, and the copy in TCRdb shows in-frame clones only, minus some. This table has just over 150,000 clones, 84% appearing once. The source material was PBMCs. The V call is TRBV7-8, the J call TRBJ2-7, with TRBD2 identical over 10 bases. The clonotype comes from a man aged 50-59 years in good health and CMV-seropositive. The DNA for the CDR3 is TGTGCCAGCAGCTTACTAGCGGGGGCCTACGAGCAGTACTTC. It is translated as CASSLLAGAYEQYF.